These T cell receptor beta chains were read from a single sample in a study of shared clonotypes between healthy human individuals. The data were produced by immunoSEQ multiplex PCR, yet TCRdb's version contains in-frame clones alone and is incomplete. The repertoire holds millions of clones, roughly 94% seen once, with roughly 1% in the top ten. Sequenced input: naive CD8+ T cells sorted from blood. These receptors originate from a man between 18 and 35 years old in good health. The CDR3 runs from the conserved cysteine through the conserved F or W. The D gene is left open where the match is weak. The size entry is marked missing in some rows and otherwise reads once, few, many or a size class.

>NA|TRBV5-4|NA|TRBJ2-2
CASSLTNTGELFF
TGTGCCAGCAGCTTGACTAACACCGGGGAGCTGTTTTTT
>TRBD1|TRBV9|NA|TRBJ2-7
CASSGQGTYEQYF
TGTGCCAGCAGCGGACAGGGTACCTACGAGCAGTACTTC
>NA|TRBV15|NA|TRBJ2-7
CATSRDLGDAEQYF
TGTGCCACCAGCAGAGATCTCGGGGATGCCGAGCAGTACTTC
>NA|TRBV7-9|NA|TRBJ1-5
CASSLGQTNQPQHF
TGTGCCAGCAGCTTAGGGCAGACAAATCAGCCCCAGCATTTT
>NA|TRBV2|few|TRBJ2-5
CASSEDLGTKETQYF
TGTGCCAGCAGTGAAGATTTGGGGACAAAAGAGACCCAGTACTTC
>NA|TRBV7-6|NA|TRBJ2-5
CASSLNAYQETQYF
TGTGCCAGCAGCTTAAACGCATACCAAGAGACCCAGTACTTC
>NA|TRBV30|NA|TRBJ2-7
CAWTGSGSYEQYF
TGTGCCTGGACAGGCAGTGGTTCCTACGAGCAGTACTTC
>TRBD1|TRBV2|NA|TRBJ1-1
CASSYTETGTEAFF
TGTGCCAGCAGCTACACTGAGACAGGGACTGAAGCTTTCTTT
>TRBD1|TRBV28|NA|TRBJ2-3
CASSLRDRDSPTDTQYF
TGTGCCAGCAGTTTACGCGACCGGGACAGCCCCACAGATACGCAGTATTTT
>TRBD1|TRBV7-3|NA|TRBJ1-1
CASSLDRGSEAFF
TGTGCCAGCAGCTTAGACAGGGGGTCTGAAGCTTTCTTT
>TRBD1|TRBV10-1|NA|TRBJ2-1
CASSGQGTEQFF
TGCGCCAGCAGTGGACAGGGTACTGAGCAGTTCTTC
>NA|TRBV27|NA|TRBJ1-1
CASRRGTEAFF
TGTGCCAGCAGACGCGGCACTGAAGCTTTCTTT
>NA|TRBV4-1|NA|TRBJ2-7
CASSQARDRTYEQYF
TGCGCCAGCAGCCAAGCCCGGGACCGTACCTACGAGCAGTACTTC
>NA|TRBV27|NA|TRBJ2-7
CASSSGTAKDEQYF
TGTGCCAGCAGTTCCGGGACCGCCAAGGACGAGCAGTACTTC
>NA|TRBV5-4|NA|TRBJ2-2
CASSPPGVRGTGELFF
TGTGCCAGCAGCCCTCCGGGAGTTCGGGGCACCGGGGAGCTGTTTTTT
>NA|TRBV7-6|NA|TRBJ2-3
CASSLLEDTQYF
TGTGCCAGCAGCTTACTCGAGGATACGCAGTATTTT
>TRBD2|TRBV19|NA|TRBJ2-5
CASSIGSGGAETQYF
TGTGCCAGTAGTATTGGAAGCGGGGGGGCGGAGACCCAGTACTTC